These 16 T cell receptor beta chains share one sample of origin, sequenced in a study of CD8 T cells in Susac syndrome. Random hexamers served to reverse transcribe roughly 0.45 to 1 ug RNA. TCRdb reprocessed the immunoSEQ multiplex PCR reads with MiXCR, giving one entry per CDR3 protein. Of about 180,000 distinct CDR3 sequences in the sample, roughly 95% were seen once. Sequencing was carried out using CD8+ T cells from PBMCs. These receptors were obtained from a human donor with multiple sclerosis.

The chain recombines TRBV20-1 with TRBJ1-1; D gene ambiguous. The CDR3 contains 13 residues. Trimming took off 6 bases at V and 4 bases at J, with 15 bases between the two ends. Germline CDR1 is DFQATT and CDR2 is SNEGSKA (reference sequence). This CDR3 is CSANFHYGTEAFF. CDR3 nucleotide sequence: TGCAGTGCCAATTTTCACTATGGCACTGAAGCTTTCTTT.

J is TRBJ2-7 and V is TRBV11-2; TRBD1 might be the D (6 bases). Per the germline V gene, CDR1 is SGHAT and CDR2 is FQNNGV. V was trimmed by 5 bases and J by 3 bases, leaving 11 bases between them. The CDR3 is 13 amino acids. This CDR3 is CASSTLQGYEQYF. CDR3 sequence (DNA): TGTGCCAGCAGCACGTTACAGGGCTACGAGCAGTACTTC.

The DNA for the CDR3 is TGTGCCAGCAGCCAAGATGCGTCTAGCGGGAGTAGATTTCTCGAGACCCAGTACTTC. Translation gives CASSQDASSGSRFLETQYF. The chain recombines TRBV3-1 with TRBJ2-5; TRBD2 agrees at 10 bases. The germline V gene has CDR1 LGHDT and CDR2 YNNKEL (reference sequence). V was clipped by 0 bases and J by 5 bases; unmatched bases: 15. CDR3 length: 19 amino acids.

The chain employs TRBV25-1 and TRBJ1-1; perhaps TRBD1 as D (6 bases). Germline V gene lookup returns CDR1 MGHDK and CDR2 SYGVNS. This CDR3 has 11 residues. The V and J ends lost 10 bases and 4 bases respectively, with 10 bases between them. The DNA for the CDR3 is TGTGCCACGGGGGCGGGCACTGAAGCTTTCTTT. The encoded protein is CATGAGTEAFF. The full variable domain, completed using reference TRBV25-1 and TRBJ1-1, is EADIYQTPRYLVIGTGKKITLECSQTMGHDKMYWYQQDPGMELHLIHYSYGVNSTEKGDLSSESTVSRIRTEHFPLTLESARPSHTSQYLCATGAGTEAFFGQGTRLTVV.

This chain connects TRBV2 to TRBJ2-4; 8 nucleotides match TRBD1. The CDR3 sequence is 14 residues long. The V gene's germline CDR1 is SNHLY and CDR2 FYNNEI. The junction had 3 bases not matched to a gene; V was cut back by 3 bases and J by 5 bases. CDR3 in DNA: TGTGCCAGCAGTGATTTGGGACAGGAAAACATTCAGTACTTC. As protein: CASSDLGQENIQYF.

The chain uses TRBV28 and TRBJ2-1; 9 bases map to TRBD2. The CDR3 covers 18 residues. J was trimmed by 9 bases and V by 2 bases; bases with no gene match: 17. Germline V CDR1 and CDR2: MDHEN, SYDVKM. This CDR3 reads CASSLDPPEASGIGEQFF. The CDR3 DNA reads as TGTGCCAGCAGTTTAGACCCCCCCGAGGCTAGCGGGATTGGTGAGCAGTTCTTC.

Here the CDR3 reads CASRDGQGLTQHF. In DNA, the CDR3 is TGTGCCAGCAGAGACGGACAGGGCCTAACACAGCATTTT. The chain carries TRBV2 and TRBJ1-5; 8 positions match TRBD1. The germline gives CDR1 SNHLY, CDR2 FYNNEI. There are 13 residues in the CDR3. The ends lost 6 bases at V and 13 bases at J; junction bases unmatched: 11.

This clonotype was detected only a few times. This chain's CDR3 is CASSFGVEQYF. CDR3 coding DNA: TGTGCCAGCAGTTTTGGGGTCGAGCAGTACTTC. The chain links TRBV27 to TRBJ2-7; D uncertain. The CDR3 spans 11 residues. The germline CDR1 and CDR2 sequences are MNHEY and SMNVEV (reference sequence). V was clipped by 3 bases and J by 6 bases, with 6 bases between them.

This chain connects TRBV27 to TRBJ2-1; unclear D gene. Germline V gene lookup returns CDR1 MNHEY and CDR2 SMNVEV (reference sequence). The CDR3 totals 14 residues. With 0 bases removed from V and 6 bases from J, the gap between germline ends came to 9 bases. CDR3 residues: CASSLSIPGNEQFF. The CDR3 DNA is TGTGCCAGCAGTTTATCGATTCCGGGCAATGAGCAGTTCTTC.

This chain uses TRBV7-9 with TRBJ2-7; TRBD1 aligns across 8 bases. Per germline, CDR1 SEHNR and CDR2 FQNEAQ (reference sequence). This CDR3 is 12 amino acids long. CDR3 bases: TGTGCCAGCAGCGGAGAGGACAGGGAGGTTTTCGTC. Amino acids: CASSGEDREVFV.

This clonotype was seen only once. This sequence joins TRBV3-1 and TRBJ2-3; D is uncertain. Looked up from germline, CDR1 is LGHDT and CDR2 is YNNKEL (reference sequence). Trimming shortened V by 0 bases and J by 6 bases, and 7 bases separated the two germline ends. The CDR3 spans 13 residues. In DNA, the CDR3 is TGTGCCAGCAGCCAAGAGGTGGGTGATACGCAGTATTTT. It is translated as CASSQEVGDTQYF.

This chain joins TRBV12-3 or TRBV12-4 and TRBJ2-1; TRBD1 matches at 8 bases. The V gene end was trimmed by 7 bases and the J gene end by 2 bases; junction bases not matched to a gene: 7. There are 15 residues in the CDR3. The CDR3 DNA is TGTGCCAGCACCTCGGGACAGGAGACCTACAATGAGCAGTTCTTC. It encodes CASTSGQETYNEQFF.

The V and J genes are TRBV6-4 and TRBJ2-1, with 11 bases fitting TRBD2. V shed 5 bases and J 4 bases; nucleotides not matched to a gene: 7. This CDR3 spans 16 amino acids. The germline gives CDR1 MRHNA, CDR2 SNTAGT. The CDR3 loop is CASSYFGTSGYNEQFF. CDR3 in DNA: TGTGCCAGCAGTTATTTTGGGACTAGCGGATACAATGAGCAGTTCTTC.

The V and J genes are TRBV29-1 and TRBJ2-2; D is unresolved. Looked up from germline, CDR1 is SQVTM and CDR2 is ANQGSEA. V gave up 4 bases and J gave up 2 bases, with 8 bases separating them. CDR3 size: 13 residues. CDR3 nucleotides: TGCAGCGTTGTCTCCCCTAACACCGGGGAGCTGTTTTTT. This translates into CSVVSPNTGELFF.

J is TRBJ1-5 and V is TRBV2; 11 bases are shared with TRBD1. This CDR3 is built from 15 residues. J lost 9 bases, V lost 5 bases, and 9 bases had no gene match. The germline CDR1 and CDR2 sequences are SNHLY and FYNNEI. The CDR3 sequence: CASSLGTGGGRPQHF. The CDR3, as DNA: TGTGCCAGCAGTCTCGGGACAGGGGGAGGTCGGCCCCAGCATTTT. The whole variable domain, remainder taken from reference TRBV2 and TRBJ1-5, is EPEVTQTPSHQVTQMGQEVILRCVPISNHLYFYWYRQILGQKVEFLVSFYNNEISEKSEIFDDQFSVERPDGSNFTLKIRSTKLEDSAMYFCASSLGTGGGRPQHFGDGTRLSIL.

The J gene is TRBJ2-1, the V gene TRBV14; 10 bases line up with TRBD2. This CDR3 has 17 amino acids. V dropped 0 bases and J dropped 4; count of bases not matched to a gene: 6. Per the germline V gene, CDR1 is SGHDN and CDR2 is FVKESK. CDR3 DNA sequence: TGTGCCAGCAGCCAAGACTCCTGGACTAGCGGTTACAATGAGCAGTTCTTC. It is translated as CASSQDSWTSGYNEQFF. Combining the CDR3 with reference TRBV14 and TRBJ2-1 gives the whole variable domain EAGVTQFPSHSVIEKGQTVTLRCDPISGHDNLYWYRRVMGKEIKFLLHFVKESKQDESGMPNNRFLAERTGGTYSTLKVQPAELEDSGVYFCASSQDSWTSGYNEQFFGPGTRLTVL.